This TCR beta chain was recovered during a study of technical replicates of blood from a handful of donors. The CDR3 runs 12 residues. In germline, CDR1 is SNHLY, CDR2 FYNNEI. V gave up 4 bases and J gave up 11 bases, with 12 bases separating them. The assay was immunoSEQ multiplex PCR, and TCRdb's table has in-frame clones only and misses some. Seen here are roughly 90,000 clones, approximately 96% observed once, and the top ten hold about 0.25%. Sequenced sample: T cells isolated from PBMCs. The clonotype originates from a human donor in good health. The chain has TRBV2 and TRBJ1-5; no clear D. The CDR3 region is CASSVLFSAQHF. In DNA, the CDR3 is TGTGCCAGCAGTGTTCTGTTCTCAGCCCAGCATTTT. The full variable domain, rest sourced from reference TRBV2 and TRBJ1-5, is EPEVTQTPSHQVTQMGQEVILRCVPISNHLYFYWYRQILGQKVEFLVSFYNNEISEKSEIFDDQFSVERPDGSNFTLKIRSTKLEDSAMYFCASSVLFSAQHFGDGTRLSIL.